The TCR beta chain under discussion was sequenced for a study of tumor and adjacent non-tumor tissue in lung cancer. Overall study findings and caveats: Significantly higher TCR diversity was found in tumor than normal lung.

RNA was extracted from bulk tissue without any cell sorting. A note on this clonotype: Its antigen remains unknown.

Looked up from germline, CDR1 is SGHTA and CDR2 is FQGTGA. V was pared by 5 bases and J by 4 bases, with 7 bases of the junction left unmatched. The CDR3 length is 15 residues. Three rounds of nested PCR, following a modified ARM-PCR protocol, produced the TCRbeta library. In TCRdb, the multiplex PCR reads were re-called with MiXCR into one record per CDR3 protein. In the table there are 60,000 to 90,000 distinct CDR3 sequences, around four fifths of which are singletons. The sample taken for sequencing was lung tumor tissue. The chain carries TRBV7-3 and TRBJ2-5, with 10 nucleotides matching TRBD1. This sequence originates from a woman aged 45-65 years with non-small cell lung cancer. CDR3 DNA sequence: TGTGCCAGCAGCCAGACAGGGGGCGAGGGAGAGACCCAGTACTTC. The encoded protein is CASSQTGGEGETQYF.